The 21 T cell receptor beta chains reported below all come from one sample, sequenced in a study of blood T cell repertoires in COVID-19. This table comes from immunoSEQ multiplex PCR, and its TCRdb copy is limited to in-frame clones, with some not included. The sample holds around 78,000 clones, about 90% seen once. Sequenced: peripheral blood. The receptors were gathered from a man between 50 and 59 years old with active COVID-19.

The chain uses TRBV5-1 and TRBJ1-1; 9 bases align to TRBD1. Germline CDR1 reads SGHRS; CDR2 reads YFSETQ. CDR3 length equals 15 residues. V lost 4 bases, J lost 8 bases, and 12 bases stayed unmatched. DNA of the CDR3: TGCGCCAGCAGCCCCGGGACAGGGTTAATTGCGGAAGCTTTCTTT. Protein sequence: CASSPGTGLIAEAFF.

This clone has a single count. The chain joins TRBV4-3 to TRBJ1-2; no reliable D call. The CDR3 runs 17 residues. Germline V lookup: CDR1 LGHNA, CDR2 YSLEER. V was shortened by 0 bases and J by 1 base, with 15 bases between the two germline ends. The DNA of the CDR3 is TGCGCCAGCAGCCAAGAAGGAACGAGGCGTAATAACTATGGCTACACCTTC. Its protein product is CASSQEGTRRNNYGYTF.

This rearrangement joins TRBV3-1 (or the pseudogene TRBV3-2) to TRBJ1-1, with D hard to call. Trimming cost V 4 bases and J 1 base, with 19 bases left between them. The germline V gene encodes CDR1 LGHDT and CDR2 YNNKEL (reference sequence). This CDR3 has 17 residues. CDR3 sequence reads: CASSRSNSKPRNTEAFF. CDR3 coding DNA: TGTGCCAGCAGCCGATCAAACTCGAAGCCCCGGAACACTGAAGCTTTCTTT.

V usage is TRBV6-5 and J usage is TRBJ2-7; D is possibly TRBD2 (5 bases). The CDR3 covers 13 residues. Germline CDR1 reads MNHEY; CDR2 reads SVGAGI. Trimming took 4 bases from V and 2 from J, leaving 9 bases between them. The DNA of the CDR3 is TGTGCCAGCAGTTTCCGGGGAACCTACGAGCAGTACTTC. Its translation is CASSFRGTYEQYF.

The chain has TRBV5-4 and TRBJ2-1; 9 bases agree with TRBD1. Germline loops: CDR1 SGHNT, CDR2 YYREEE (reference sequence). V lost 7 bases and J lost 0; bases outside the gene matches: 14. The length of the CDR3 is 18 residues. The CDR3 region is CASGSDRGWGGSYNEQFF. The CDR3 bases are TGTGCCAGCGGATCCGACAGGGGGTGGGGCGGCTCCTACAATGAGCAGTTCTTC.

The V gene is TRBV15, the J gene TRBJ2-5; tentatively, D is TRBD2 (6 bases). Germline V gene data show CDR1 as LNHNV and CDR2 as YYDKDF (reference sequence). The V end was cut by 5 bases, the J end by 0 bases, with 16 bases between. The CDR3 contains 16 residues. The CDR3: CATSSPFRDYQETQYF. Here the CDR3 DNA reads TGTGCCACCAGCTCTCCCTTCCGGGACTACCAAGAGACCCAGTACTTC.

The chain couples TRBV5-1 to TRBJ2-5, with 11 nucleotides matching TRBD2. The junction had 7 bases not matched to a gene; V was cut back by 4 bases and J by 5 bases. The germline V gene has CDR1 SGHRS and CDR2 YFSETQ. The CDR3 covers 15 residues. The CDR3 DNA sequence: TGCGCCAGCAGCATGCTAGCGGGAGGAGTGGAGACCCAGTACTTC. Its protein is CASSMLAGGVETQYF. Full variable domain (remainder filled in from reference TRBV5-1 and TRBJ2-5): KAGVTQTPRYLIKTRGQQVTLSCSPISGHRSVSWYQQTPGQGLQFLFEYFSETQRNKGNFPGRFSGRQFSNSRSEMNVSTLELGDSALYLCASSMLAGGVETQYFGPGTRLLVL.

V is TRBV7-2 and J is TRBJ1-1; possible D gene TRBD1, 5 bases. The CDR3 covers 13 residues. The V end lost 5 bases, the J end lost 4 bases, and 11 bases lay between the germline ends. CDR1 and CDR2 from the germline V gene are SGHTA and FQGNSA. CDR3 sequence reads: CASSTTGSTEAFF. In nucleotides, the CDR3 is TGTGCCAGCAGCACTACAGGAAGCACTGAAGCTTTCTTT.

V is TRBV5-5 and J is TRBJ2-2, with 11 bases matching TRBD2. The CDR3 runs to 16 residues. Germline assignment: CDR1 SGHKS and CDR2 YYEKEE (reference sequence). The J segment lost 5 bases and the V segment lost 1 base, leaving 4 bases of the junction unmatched. CDR3 in amino acids: CASSLILAGGTGELFF. CDR3 DNA: TGTGCCAGCAGCTTGATCCTAGCGGGAGGTACCGGGGAGCTGTTTTTT. The full variable domain, rest sourced from reference TRBV5-5 and TRBJ2-2, is DAGVTQSPTHLIKTRGQQVTLRCSPISGHKSVSWYQQVLGQGPQFIFQYYEKEERGRGNFPDRFSARQFPNYSSELNVNALLLGDSALYLCASSLILAGGTGELFFGEGSRLTVL.

This chain links TRBV29-1 with TRBJ2-5, with 7 bases matching TRBD1. The CDR3 covers 12 residues. Unmatched junction bases numbered 6, after V lost 6 bases and J lost 5 bases. Germline CDR1 SQVTM, CDR2 ANQGSEA. The CDR3 reads CSVPGQDETQYF. In DNA, the CDR3 is TGCAGCGTCCCCGGACAGGATGAGACCCAGTACTTC.

The J gene is TRBJ2-7, the V gene TRBV6-5; 12 bases match TRBD2. This CDR3 spans 16 amino acids. V shed 0 bases and J 1 base; nucleotides not matched to a gene: 1. Germline V gene lookup returns CDR1 MNHEY and CDR2 SVGAGI. The CDR3 nucleotides are TGTGCCAGCAGTTACTCGACTAGCGGGGGTTCCTACGAGCAGTACTTC. Amino acid sequence: CASSYSTSGGSYEQYF.

The V call is TRBV19, the J call TRBJ2-3; tentative D call: TRBD1 (6 bases). The V gene's germline CDR1 is LNHDA and CDR2 SQIVND (reference sequence). This CDR3 contains 16 residues. The germline V and J ends were trimmed by 4 bases and 0 bases, with 14 bases remaining between them. The CDR3 DNA is TGTGCCAGTAGTACGCGACAGGCGACTAGCACAGATACGCAGTATTTT. Protein product: CASSTRQATSTDTQYF.

The chain joins TRBV28 to TRBJ2-7; D not resolved. Germline V gene sequence: CDR1 MDHEN, CDR2 SYDVKM. With 1 base removed from V and 3 bases from J, the gap between germline ends came to 4 bases. The CDR3 covers 12 residues. CDR3 bases: TGTGCCAGCAGTTTATTCGGCTACGAGCAGTACTTC. This encodes CASSLFGYEQYF.

The chain recombines TRBV10-3 with TRBJ1-6, with D uncertain. V lost 10 bases and J 2 bases, leaving 18 bases between the germline ends. Germline CDR1 is ENHRY and CDR2 is SYGVKD. The CDR3 runs to 16 residues. The CDR3 reads CASSGPLGPYNSPLHF. CDR3 bases: TGTGCCAGCAGCGGACCACTAGGCCCCTATAATTCACCCCTCCACTTT.

The J gene is TRBJ1-1, the V gene TRBV28; TRBD1 might be the D (5 bases). Trimming cost V 3 bases and J 0 bases, with 14 bases left between them. From germline, CDR1 is MDHEN and CDR2 SYDVKM. This CDR3 contains 16 residues. The CDR3 sequence: CASSFVQVAMNTEAFF. The CDR3 DNA reads TGTGCCAGCAGTTTCGTACAGGTGGCCATGAACACTGAAGCTTTCTTT. The whole variable domain, remainder taken from reference TRBV28 and TRBJ1-1, is DVKVTQSSRYLVKRTGEKVFLECVQDMDHENMFWYRQDPGLGLRLIYFSYDVKMKEKGDIPEGYSVSREKKERFSLILESASTNQTSMYLCASSFVQVAMNTEAFFGQGTRLTVV.

The rearrangement joins TRBV4-1 to TRBJ1-4; TRBD1 might be the D (6 bases). This CDR3 is built from 18 residues. Germline CDR1 is MGHRA and CDR2 is YSYEKL. Trimming left V 1 base short and J 7 bases short, with 22 bases between. In nucleotides, the CDR3 is TGCGCCAGCAGCCAAGGGATCGGTGGGGGGGCGTCCGCTGAAAAACTGTTTTTT. This sequence encodes CASSQGIGGGASAEKLFF.

This chain joins TRBV7-2 and TRBJ1-4; D is uncertain. The V gene lost 2 bases and the J gene lost 0 bases, with 7 bases spanning the gap. Per germline, CDR1 SGHTA and CDR2 FQGNSA. The CDR3 spans 15 residues. The CDR3 protein is CASSLMGATNEKLFF. The DNA of the CDR3 is TGTGCCAGCAGCTTAATGGGCGCAACTAATGAAAAACTGTTTTTT.

The gene calls are TRBV6-2 or TRBV6-3 and TRBJ2-7; 9 bases match TRBD1. This CDR3 spans 16 amino acids. V gave up 2 bases and J gave up 4 bases; unmatched junction bases: 9. The germline V gene has CDR1 MNHEY and CDR2 SVGEGT. The CDR3 protein is CASSYQAPGQGYEQYF. The CDR3, as DNA: TGTGCCAGCAGTTACCAAGCACCGGGACAGGGATACGAGCAGTACTTC.

V is TRBV11-3 and J is TRBJ2-7; 10 bases match TRBD1. This CDR3 is built from 14 residues. With 5 bases clipped from V and 7 bases from J, the junction kept 8 bases outside the gene matches. CDR1 SGHNT and CDR2 YENEEA come from the germline V gene. CDR3 in amino acids: CASSPGTGVGEQYF. CDR3 nucleotide sequence: TGTGCCAGCAGCCCCGGGACAGGGGTTGGGGAGCAGTACTTC.

This clone was recorded a few times. The DNA of the CDR3 is TGTGCCAGCAGCTTCCCATCAACCTACGAGCAGTACTTC. It encodes CASSFPSTYEQYF. This sequence joins TRBV7-9 and TRBJ2-7; the D is unclear. The CDR3 is 13 residues long. CDR1 is SEHNR, CDR2 FQNEAQ, per germline (reference sequence). V was clipped by 3 bases and J by 2 bases, with 8 bases between them. The full variable domain, in which reference TRBV7-9 and TRBJ2-7 provide the parts outside the CDR3, is DTGVSQNPRHKITKRGQNVTFRCDPISEHNRLYWYRQTLGQGPEFLTYFQNEAQLEKSRLLSDRFSAERPKGSFSTLEIQRTEQGDSAMYLCASSFPSTYEQYFGPGTRLTVT.

For the CDR3, the DNA is TGTGCCAGCAGCGCTGGACAGGGAAATCAGCCCCAGCATTTT. Translation gives CASSAGQGNQPQHF. The chain employs TRBV9 and TRBJ1-5; 8 bases line up with TRBD1. Germline assignment: CDR1 SGDLS and CDR2 YYNGEE. The length of the CDR3 is 14 residues. V lost 3 bases and J lost 4; bases outside the gene matches: 3. The whole variable domain, remainder taken from reference TRBV9 and TRBJ1-5, is DSGVTQTPKHLITATGQRVTLRCSPRSGDLSVYWYQQSLDQGLQFLIQYYNGEERAKGNILERFSAQQFPDLHSELNLSSLELGDSALYFCASSAGQGNQPQHFGDGTRLSIL.